The source of this TCR beta chain is a study of identifying expanded T cells in peripheral blood. General study results and limits: Clone count variance between two-week samples rose with total template count. About 1.2 clones differed between technical replicates, versus about 17 and 20 over time.

Healthy donors had no documented immune events, such as infections, while sampled. Germline V CDR1 and CDR2: MNHEY, SVGAGI. The CDR3 length is 15 residues. Trimming left V 4 bases short and J 4 bases short, with 14 bases between. To note about this clone: Its antigen is not known.

Libraries were prepared by immunoSEQ multiplex PCR; TCRdb keeps only in-frame clonotypes and omits some of them. This sample has 50,000 to 75,000 clones, with 80% to 90% found just once. Sequenced: blood. The TCR originated in a person aged 18 to 70 in good health. V is TRBV6-5 and J is TRBJ2-1; tentative D call: TRBD2 (6 bases). The CDR3 loop reads CASSSGDSYYNEQFF. DNA for the CDR3: TGTGCCAGCAGTTCGGGGGACTCATATTACAATGAGCAGTTCTTC.